This is a list of T cell receptor beta chains from one sample in a study of T cell responses to AZD1222 COVID-19 vaccine. The protocol was immunoSEQ multiplex PCR, while the TCRdb copy is restricted to in-frame clones and leaves out a portion. Among about 110,000 clones listed, 65% to 85% were seen once. Sample: peripheral blood, taken on day 0 of AZD1222 vaccination. The origin of the receptors is an adult in good health. The CDR3 runs from the conserved cysteine through the conserved F or W. The D gene is left open where the match is weak. A clone size is listed for some rows: how often the clone was seen (once, few, many), or a class if it is expanded.

V	D	size	J	DNA	CDR3
TRBV5-1	NA	NA	TRBJ1-1	TGCGCCAGCAGCGGGGGACATCTGAACACTGAAGCTTTCTTT	CASSGGHLNTEAFF
TRBV20-1	TRBD1	NA	TRBJ1-2	TGCAGTGCTAGTCCAACAGGGGCTAACTATGGCTACACCTTC	CSASPTGANYGYTF
TRBV12-5	TRBD1	NA	TRBJ1-1	TGTGCTAGTGGTCGGACAGGGGATGAAGCTTTCTTT	CASGRTGDEAFF
TRBV7-9	NA	NA	TRBJ2-7	TGTGCCAGCAGCTTATCGGTACAGACCTACGAGCAGTACTTC	CASSLSVQTYEQYF
TRBV5-1	NA	NA	TRBJ2-7	TGCGCCAGCAGCTTGGTGTCAGGCACTTCCGTATATAGCTCCTACGAGCAGTACTTC	CASSLVSGTSVYSSYEQYF
TRBV28	NA	NA	TRBJ1-1	TGTGCCAGCAGGCGACAGAACACTGAAGCTTTCTTT	CASRRQNTEAFF
TRBV27	TRBD1	NA	TRBJ2-7	TGTGCCAGCAGCACGGGACAGTCCTACGAGCAGTACTTC	CASSTGQSYEQYF
TRBV29-1	NA	NA	TRBJ1-1	TGCAGCGCCCGGATAGGCGGTGGTATCATGAACACTGAAGCTTTCTTT	CSARIGGGIMNTEAFF
TRBV28	NA	NA	TRBJ1-1	TGTGCCAGCAGTTTACCCCCCCCGAACACTGAAGCTTTCTTT	CASSLPPPNTEAFF
TRBV24-1	NA	NA	TRBJ2-3	TGTGCCACCAGAATTACCTGTTCGACAGATACGCAGTATTTT	CATRITCSTDTQYF
TRBV2	NA	NA	TRBJ1-5	TGTGCCAGCAGGTCGACAGGCCCCAATCAGCCCCAGCATTTT	CASRSTGPNQPQHF
TRBV7-2	NA	NA	TRBJ2-5	TGTGCCAGCAGCTTAGGGAGGGCTAGCACCGGGGAGACCCAGTACTTC	CASSLGRASTGETQYF
TRBV7-9	TRBD1	many	TRBJ2-7	TGTGCCAGCAGCTTTCGGGACAGCCCCTACGAGCAGTACTTC	CASSFRDSPYEQYF
TRBV2	NA	NA	TRBJ1-1	TGTGCCAGCGGGGCAGGTTTCGGTGAAGCTTTCTTT	CASGAGFGEAFF
TRBV27	NA	NA	TRBJ1-2	TGTGCCAGCAGTTCCCCTCAGGCTAACTATGGCTACACCTTC	CASSSPQANYGYTF
TRBV10-2	TRBD1	NA	TRBJ1-1	TGCGCCAGCAGTGAGGACAGGGTGGCTGAAGCTTTCTTT	CASSEDRVAEAFF
TRBV5-4	TRBD2	NA	TRBJ2-5	TGTGCCAGCAGCTTTGGTTCCCGGGGGGGACACGAGACCCAGTACTTC	CASSFGSRGGHETQYF
TRBV25-1	NA	NA	TRBJ1-1	TGTGCCAGCAGTGAATATAGGCGGGGAGGCATGAACACTGAAGCTTTCTTT	CASSEYRRGGMNTEAFF
TRBV6-1	NA	NA	TRBJ2-1	TGTGCCAGCAGTCCTCCGTACCACGCGGAGCAGTTCTTC	CASSPPYHAEQFF
TRBV18	TRBD1	once	TRBJ2-5	TGTGCCAGCTCACTCCGGACAGGGAGAGAGACCCAGTACTTC	CASSLRTGRETQYF
TRBV2	TRBD1	NA	TRBJ1-2	TGTGCCAGTTTCCCGGACAGGAGGTATGGCTACACCTTC	CASFPDRRYGYTF
TRBV6-6	NA	NA	TRBJ1-2	TGTGCCAGCAGTATCTCGGGAACGGCCGGCGTGGGCTACACCTTC	CASSISGTAGVGYTF
TRBV4-3	TRBD2	NA	TRBJ2-1	TGCGCCAGCAGCCGCGGGACTAGCGGGCTCTCAGACGATGAGCAGTTCTTC	CASSRGTSGLSDDEQFF
TRBV27	TRBD2	NA	TRBJ2-7	TGTGCCAGCAGTTCCCGGGCTAGCGGGAGATCCTACGAGCAGTACTTC	CASSSRASGRSYEQYF
TRBV7-9	NA	NA	TRBJ1-5	TGTGCCAGCAGCTTTGGACGGCCGAATCAGCCCCAGCATTTT	CASSFGRPNQPQHF
TRBV2	NA	once	TRBJ2-3	TGTGCCAGCACCCTTACCCGAACCCCCACAGATACGCAGTATTTT	CASTLTRTPTDTQYF
TRBV6-2/TRBV6-3	NA	NA	TRBJ2-5	TGTGCCAGCAGTTACTCGACCGCGGGCGGGTCTAGAGAGACCCAGTACTTC	CASSYSTAGGSRETQYF
TRBV5-4	TRBD2	NA	TRBJ2-5	TGTGCCAGCAGAGAAGGTGGACTAGCGGGACAGTTACAAGAGACCCAGTACTTC	CASREGGLAGQLQETQYF
TRBV12-3/TRBV12-4	TRBD1	NA	TRBJ1-2	TGTGCCAGCAGTAACAGGGGGCCTTATGGCTACACCTTC	CASSNRGPYGYTF
TRBV5-1	NA	NA	TRBJ1-2	TGCGCCAGCAGCTTGGGGGCCTCGGGGGCGGAAGGCTACACCTTC	CASSLGASGAEGYTF
TRBV15	TRBD2	NA	TRBJ2-7	TGTGCCACCAGCAGTGGGACTAGCGGCTCCTACGAGCAGTACTTC	CATSSGTSGSYEQYF
TRBV18	TRBD1	NA	TRBJ2-7	TGTGCCAGCTCACCGACAGGGGGCGAGTACGAGCAGTACTTC	CASSPTGGEYEQYF
TRBV28	NA	NA	TRBJ2-6	TGTGCCAGCAGTCCCTGGCTAGCAAGCTCTGGGGCCAACGTCCTGACTTTC	CASSPWLASSGANVLTF